This entry lists 2 T cell receptor delta chains sequenced from one sample in a study of gamma-delta T cells after stem cell transplantation. TCRdb reanalysed the RT-PCR reads via CATT. The sample has about 14,000 delta-chain clones; just under 9.5% are singletons. The sample was gamma-delta T cells. These TCRs come from a human donor. It is not recorded whose cells these are; they may come from a transplant donor.

This clone was detected many times. A read error likely explains this, since a far larger clone differs by one base. Other DNA sequences in this sample translate to the same CDR3. The chain joins TRDV2 to TRDJ1; 11 bases fit TRDD3. The germline CDR1 and CDR2 sequences are GEAIGNYY and EKD. This CDR3 contains 14 residues. CDR3 sequence (DNA): TGTGCCTGTGACACGCTGGGGGATACCGGTAAACTCATCTTT. Its protein is CACDTLGDTGKLIF.

This clone has more than one count but fewer than ten. Germline and junction disagree at one end, which may indicate a read error. The V call is TRDV2, the J call TRDJ1; TRDD3 might be the D (5 bases). Germline V lookup: CDR1 GEAIGNYY, CDR2 EKD. The CDR3 spans 19 residues. For the CDR3, the DNA is TGTGCCTGTGACACCGTGGCGAACTGGTTACACACGTACACCGATAACCTCATCTTT. This sequence encodes CACDTVANWLHTYTDNLIF.